These 2 T cell receptor beta chains originate from one sample sequenced in a study of shared clonotypes between healthy human individuals. TCRdb's table, derived via immunoSEQ multiplex PCR, lists solely in-frame clones and lacks some. The sample shows over 100,000 clones, over 65% of them seen only once. Sample: memory CD8+ T cells sorted from blood. Subset specified: CD45RO+ cells pooled with CCR7-negative TemRA cells. All receptors come from a woman younger than 45 in good health.

The count of this clone is one. The chain's CDR3 is CASHTGQVGEAFF. CDR3 nucleotides: TGTGCCAGCCACACAGGACAGGTCGGTGAAGCTTTCTTT. The chain combines TRBV6-5 with TRBJ1-1; 7 bases agree with TRBD1. Trimming at V came to 8 bases and at J to 7 bases, leaving 10 bases not matched to a gene. The CDR3 runs 13 residues. Germline values: CDR1 MNHEY, CDR2 SVGAGI.

This clone was observed a handful of times. The gene calls are TRBV11-3 and TRBJ2-3; no reliable D call. Trimming removed 5 bases at V and 6 bases at J, with 12 bases between. CDR3 length: 13 amino acids. CDR1 and CDR2 (germline): SGHNT, YENEEA. The CDR3 is CASSPPQSDTQYF. CDR3 DNA: TGTGCCAGCAGCCCACCACAGTCCGATACGCAGTATTTT.